These 23 T cell receptor beta chains share one sample of origin, sequenced in a study of stem cell transplantation in POMP-related autoinflammatory disease. Profiling relied on immunoSEQ multiplex PCR, and the TCRdb table lists in-frame clones only, not all of them. The sample has some 68,000 clones, roughly 90% seen once; the top ten hold around 0.66%. Specimen: CD4+ T cells from PBMCs, collected after stem cell transplantation. The source of these receptors is a human patient with POMP-related autoinflammation and immune dysregulation (PRAID). The T cells may partly be graft donor cells.

This rearrangement joins TRBV19 to TRBJ2-5; D possibly uses TRBD1 or TRBD2 (5 bases each). Between the trimmed V and J ends, which lost 5 bases and 4 bases, there was a span of 14 bases. From germline, CDR1 is LNHDA and CDR2 SQIVND (reference sequence). CDR3 length: 14 residues. This CDR3 is CASSFHGAGETQYF. Written as DNA, the CDR3 is TGTGCCAGTAGTTTTCACGGGGCTGGAGAGACCCAGTACTTC.

The chain uses TRBV7-9 and TRBJ2-7, with TRBD1 matching over 9 bases. The germline gives CDR1 SEHNR, CDR2 FQNEAQ (reference sequence). The CDR3 consists of 13 residues. The CDR3 DNA sequence: TGTGCCAGCAGCTTGTCTTCCGGGACAGGGCTTATCGTC. It codes for CASSLSSGTGLIV.

This chain uses TRBV4-1 with TRBJ1-2; 7 nucleotides align to TRBD1. Germline V gene data show CDR1 as MGHRA and CDR2 as YSYEKL. CDR3 length: 14 residues. V dropped 3 bases and J dropped 8; count of bases not matched to a gene: 9. As DNA, the CDR3 is TGCGCCAGCAGCCAGCCGGGACAGCTTCGGGGCTACACCTTC. The encoded protein is CASSQPGQLRGYTF.

This chain uses TRBV10-2 with TRBJ2-2; D is perhaps TRBD1 or TRBD2 (5 bases each). This CDR3 has 16 residues. V was pared by 4 bases and J by 0 bases, with 12 bases between. Germline V gene lookup returns CDR1 WSHSY and CDR2 SAAADI. The CDR3 loop is CASSGTGTANTGELFF. CDR3 bases: TGCGCCAGCAGTGGTACCGGGACGGCGAACACCGGGGAGCTGTTTTTT.

This rearrangement joins TRBV7-8 to TRBJ2-1; D call uncertain. Germline loops: CDR1 SGHVS, CDR2 FQNEAQ. V was cut by 2 bases and J by 5 bases, with 13 bases left in between. The CDR3 runs to 15 residues. CDR3 residues: CASSLFWTPDNEQFF. The CDR3 region has the DNA TGTGCCAGCAGCTTATTTTGGACCCCCGACAATGAGCAGTTCTTC.

This clone was counted once. The CDR3 loop is CASSFVRGRQPQHF. CDR3 DNA sequence: TGTGCCAGCAGTTTTGTTCGAGGGCGGCAGCCCCAGCATTTT. V gene TRBV28 combines with J gene TRBJ1-5; D gene ambiguous. Looked up from germline, CDR1 is MDHEN and CDR2 is SYDVKM. The CDR3 has 14 amino acids. V was trimmed by 3 bases and J by 7 bases, leaving 13 bases between them.

This sequence joins TRBV5-1 and TRBJ2-3; maybe TRBD1 (6 bases). Per the germline V gene, CDR1 is SGHRS and CDR2 is YFSETQ. Trimming removed 0 bases from V and 2 bases from J, with 7 bases in between. The CDR3 runs to 14 residues. The CDR3 spells CASSLGQDTDTQYF. The CDR3 DNA reads as TGCGCCAGCAGCTTGGGACAGGACACAGATACGCAGTATTTT.

The chain couples TRBV5-8 to TRBJ2-1; 7 nucleotides align to TRBD1. The CDR3 is 15 amino acids. V lost 3 bases and J lost 1; bases outside the gene matches: 4. Germline V gene lookup returns CDR1 SGHTS and CDR2 YDEGEE. The DNA of the CDR3 is TGTGCCAGCAGCTACGACAGGGCATCCTACAATGAGCAGTTCTTC. As protein: CASSYDRASYNEQFF.

The gene calls are TRBV7-8 and TRBJ2-7; 9 bases align to TRBD1. With 5 bases clipped from V and 4 bases from J, the junction kept 9 bases outside the gene matches. Germline loops: CDR1 SGHVS, CDR2 FQNEAQ. This CDR3 is 15 amino acids long. In DNA form, the CDR3 reads TGTGCCAGCAGCCCCCGAGGGACAGGGATTTACGAGCAGTACGTC. Translation: CASSPRGTGIYEQYV.

This rearrangement joins TRBV7-3 to TRBJ1-4; D may be TRBD1 (5 bases). V was pared by 0 bases and J by 8 bases, with 13 bases between. The CDR3 length is 15 residues. In germline, CDR1 is SGHTA, CDR2 FQGTGA. CDR3 nucleotides: TGTGCCAGCAGCTTAACCGGGACTTCGGGCGAAAAACTGTTTTTT. It translates to CASSLTGTSGEKLFF. Variable domain in full (rest from reference TRBV7-3 and TRBJ1-4): GAGVSQTPSNKVTEKGKYVELRCDPISGHTALYWYRQSLGQGPEFLIYFQGTGAADDSGLPNDRFFAVRPEGSVSTLKIQRTERGDSAVYLCASSLTGTSGEKLFFGSGTQLSVL.

This chain joins TRBV5-4 and TRBJ2-3; D uncertain. Trimming shortened V by 7 bases and J by 3 bases, and 9 bases separated the two germline ends. Per germline, CDR1 SGHNT and CDR2 YYREEE (reference sequence). The CDR3 is 12 residues long. The CDR3 bases are TGTGCCAGCCGAGTAGATACAGATACGCAGTATTTT. This gives the protein CASRVDTDTQYF.

The chain's CDR3 is CASSGPGQGSNSPLHF. CDR3 nucleotides: TGTGCCAGCAGTGGTCCAGGACAGGGTAGTAATTCACCCCTCCACTTT. The chain is built from TRBV6-1 and TRBJ1-6; 8 bases fit TRBD1. From germline, CDR1 is MNHNS and CDR2 SASEGT. V was pared by 4 bases and J by 6 bases, with 8 bases of the junction left unmatched. The length of the CDR3 is 16 residues.

This chain links TRBV2 with TRBJ2-3; no definite D call. With 6 bases removed from V and 2 bases from J, the gap between germline ends came to 6 bases. From germline, CDR1 is SNHLY and CDR2 FYNNEI. The CDR3 consists of 12 residues. The CDR3 region has the DNA TGTGCCAGCAGACCAGTCACAGATACGCAGTATTTT. Encoded protein: CASRPVTDTQYF.

This chain links TRBV2 with TRBJ1-2; no reliable D call. This CDR3 is built from 12 residues. Germline-derived CDR1 and CDR2 are SNHLY and FYNNEI. Trimming took 3 bases from V and 8 from J, leaving 10 bases between them. CDR3 region: CASSEMVRGYTF. The CDR3 DNA reads as TGTGCCAGCAGTGAGATGGTACGAGGCTACACCTTC.

The chain has TRBV5-1 and TRBJ1-3; D ambiguous. The CDR3 length is 14 residues. Trimming left V 0 bases short and J 0 bases short, with 4 bases between. The germline CDR1 and CDR2 sequences are SGHRS and YFSETQ. CDR3 region: CASSLESSGNTIYF. As DNA, the CDR3 is TGCGCCAGCAGCTTGGAGAGCTCTGGAAACACCATATATTTT.

The genes are TRBV6-5 and TRBJ1-3; 7 positions agree with TRBD1. CDR3 length: 15 residues. Germline CDR1 MNHEY, CDR2 SVGAGI. V lost 5 bases, J lost 0 bases, and 4 bases stayed unmatched. The CDR3: CASSQPGGSGNTIYF. The CDR3 DNA sequence: TGTGCCAGCAGTCAGCCAGGGGGCTCTGGAAACACCATATATTTT.

V usage is TRBV6-5 and J usage is TRBJ2-3; TRBD2 is a possible D gene (6 bases). Germline lookup yields CDR1 MNHEY and CDR2 SVGAGI. The ends were cut back, 2 bases at V and 5 bases at J, with 8 bases in the middle. The CDR3 has 13 residues. CDR3 bases: TGTGCCAGCAGTTACCGGGGACTAGATACGCAGTATTTT. Its translation is CASSYRGLDTQYF.

The V call is TRBV28, the J call TRBJ1-4; 7 nucleotides match TRBD1. The length of the CDR3 is 14 residues. The ends lost 5 bases at V and 10 bases at J; junction bases unmatched: 10. Germline lookup yields CDR1 MDHEN and CDR2 SYDVKM. The CDR3 reads CASSLTGPKGKLFF. The CDR3 nucleotides read TGTGCCAGCAGTCTGACAGGGCCTAAAGGAAAACTGTTTTTT. Full variable domain (remainder filled in from reference TRBV28 and TRBJ1-4): DVKVTQSSRYLVKRTGEKVFLECVQDMDHENMFWYRQDPGLGLRLIYFSYDVKMKEKGDIPEGYSVSREKKERFSLILESASTNQTSMYLCASSLTGPKGKLFFGSGTQLSVL.

This chain joins TRBV7-2 and TRBJ2-1; D is ambiguous. This CDR3 comprises 12 residues. Germline CDR1 is SGHTA and CDR2 is FQGNSA. Trimming removed 2 bases at V and 9 bases at J, with 8 bases between. DNA of the CDR3: TGTGCCAGCAGCTTATTAAGTTCTGAGCAGTTCTTC. This gives the protein CASSLLSSEQFF.

Of note for this clone: Other DNA sequences in the same sample also yield this CDR3. The chain has TRBV30 and TRBJ1-5; unclear D gene. This CDR3 region has 13 residues. V lost 0 bases to trimming and J lost 7 bases, with 10 bases between them. Germline CDR1 is GTSNPN and CDR2 is SVGIG (reference sequence). CDR3 coding DNA: TGTGCCTGGAGTGTACGAGGTGGACAGCCCCAGCATTTT. This codes for CAWSVRGGQPQHF.

This chain connects TRBV5-1 to TRBJ1-2; 7 bases align to TRBD1. The CDR3 runs 13 residues. Trimming at V came to 2 bases and at J to 7 bases, leaving 5 bases not matched to a gene. The germline V gene encodes CDR1 SGHRS and CDR2 YFSETQ. Here the CDR3 DNA reads TGCGCCAGCAGCTTACGACAGGGAGGTGGCTACACCTTC. Translated: CASSLRQGGGYTF.

The CDR3 spells CASSPTGGIQETQYF. The DNA of the CDR3 is TGCGCCAGCAGTCCGACAGGTGGAATCCAAGAGACCCAGTACTTC. This chain links TRBV5-1 with TRBJ2-5, with D possibly being TRBD1 (6 bases). The germline CDR1 and CDR2 sequences are SGHRS and YFSETQ. CDR3 length equals 15 residues. Deletions cut 5 bases from V and 1 base from J, with 15 bases between.

For the CDR3, the DNA is TGTGCCAGCTCAACCTATAATTCACCCCTCCACTTT. This codes for CASSTYNSPLHF. The chain uses TRBV18 and TRBJ1-6; the D is unclear. The CDR3 is 12 residues long. The germline CDR1 and CDR2 sequences are KGHSH and LQKENI. Trimming pared 5 bases from V and 2 bases from J, leaving 1 base between.